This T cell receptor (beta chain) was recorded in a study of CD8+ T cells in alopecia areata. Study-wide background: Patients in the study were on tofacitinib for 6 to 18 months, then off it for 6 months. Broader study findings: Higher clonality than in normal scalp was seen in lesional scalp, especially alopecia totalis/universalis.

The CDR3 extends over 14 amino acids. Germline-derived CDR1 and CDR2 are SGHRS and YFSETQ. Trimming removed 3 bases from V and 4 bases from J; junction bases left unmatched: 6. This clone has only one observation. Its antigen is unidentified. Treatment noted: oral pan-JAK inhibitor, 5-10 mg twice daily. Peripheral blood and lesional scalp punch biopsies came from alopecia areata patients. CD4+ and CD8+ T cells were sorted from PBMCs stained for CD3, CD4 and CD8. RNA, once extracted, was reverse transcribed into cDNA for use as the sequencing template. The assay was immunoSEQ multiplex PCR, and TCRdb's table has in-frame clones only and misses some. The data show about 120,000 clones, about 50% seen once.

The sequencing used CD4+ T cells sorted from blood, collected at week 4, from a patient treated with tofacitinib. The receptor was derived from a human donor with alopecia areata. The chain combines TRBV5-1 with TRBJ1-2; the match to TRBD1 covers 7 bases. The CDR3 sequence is CASSSLQGSYGYTF. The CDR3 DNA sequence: TGCGCCAGCAGCTCACTACAGGGGTCCTATGGCTACACCTTC.